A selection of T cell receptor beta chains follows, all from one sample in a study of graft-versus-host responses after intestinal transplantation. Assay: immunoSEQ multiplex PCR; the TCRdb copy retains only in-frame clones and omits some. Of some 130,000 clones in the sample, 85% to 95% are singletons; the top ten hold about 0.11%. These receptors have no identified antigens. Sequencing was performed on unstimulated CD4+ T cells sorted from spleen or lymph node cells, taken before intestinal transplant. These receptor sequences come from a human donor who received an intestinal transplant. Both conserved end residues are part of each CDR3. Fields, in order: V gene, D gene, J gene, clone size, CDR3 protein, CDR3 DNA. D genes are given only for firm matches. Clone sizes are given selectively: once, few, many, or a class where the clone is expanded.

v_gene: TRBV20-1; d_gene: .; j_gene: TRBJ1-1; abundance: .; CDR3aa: CSARRTEAFF; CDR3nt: TGCAGTGCTAGGCGGACTGAAGCTTTCTTT
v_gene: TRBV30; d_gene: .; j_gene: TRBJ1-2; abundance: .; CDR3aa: CAWSPLGGRPYGYTF; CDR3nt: TGTGCCTGGAGTCCTTTGGGGGGGCGACCCTATGGCTACACCTTC
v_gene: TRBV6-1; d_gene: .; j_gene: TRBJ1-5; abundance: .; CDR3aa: CASSERLSNQPQHF; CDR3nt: TGTGCCAGCAGTGAACGTCTTAGCAATCAGCCCCAGCATTTT
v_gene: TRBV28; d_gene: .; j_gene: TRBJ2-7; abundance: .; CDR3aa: CASSSKPHEQYF; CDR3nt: TGTGCCAGCTCAAGTAAGCCCCACGAGCAGTACTTC
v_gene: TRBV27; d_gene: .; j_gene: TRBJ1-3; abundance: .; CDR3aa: CASSRQGFGQSGNTIYF; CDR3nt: TGTGCCAGCAGCCGGCAGGGTTTTGGCCAATCTGGAAACACCATATATTTT
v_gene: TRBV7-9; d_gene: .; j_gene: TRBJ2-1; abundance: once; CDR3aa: CASSRLIMTIGGNEQFF; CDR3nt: TGTGCCAGCAGCCGCCTTATCATGACAATCGGGGGAAATGAGCAGTTCTTC
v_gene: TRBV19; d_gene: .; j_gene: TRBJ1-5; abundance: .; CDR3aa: CASSGPGRIQPQHF; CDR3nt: TGTGCCAGTAGTGGTCCAGGGAGGATTCAGCCCCAGCATTTT
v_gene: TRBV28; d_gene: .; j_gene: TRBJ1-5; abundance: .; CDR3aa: CASSFPDSYQPQHF; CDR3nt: TGTGCCAGCAGTTTCCCGGACAGTTATCAGCCCCAGCATTTT
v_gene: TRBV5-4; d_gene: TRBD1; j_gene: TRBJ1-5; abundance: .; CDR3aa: CASSSGGTNQPQHF; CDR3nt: TGTGCCAGCAGCTCAGGGGGGACAAATCAGCCCCAGCATTTT
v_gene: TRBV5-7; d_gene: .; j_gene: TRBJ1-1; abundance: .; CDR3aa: CASSRPGWSGGPDTEAFF; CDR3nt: TGTGCCAGCAGCCGTCCGGGGTGGTCCGGGGGGCCGGACACTGAAGCTTTCTTT
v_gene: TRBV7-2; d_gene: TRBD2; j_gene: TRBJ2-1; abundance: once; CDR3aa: CASSLVGTSGSNEQFF; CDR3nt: TGTGCCAGCAGCTTAGTAGGGACTAGCGGGAGCAATGAGCAGTTCTTC
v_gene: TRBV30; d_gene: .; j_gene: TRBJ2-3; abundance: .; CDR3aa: CAWNPWAGSDTQYF; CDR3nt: TGTGCCTGGAACCCATGGGCGGGATCGGATACGCAGTATTTT
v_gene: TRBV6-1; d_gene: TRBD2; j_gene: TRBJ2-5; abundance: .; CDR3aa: CASSERTSGRGQQETQYF; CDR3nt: TGTGCCAGCAGTGAAAGGACTAGCGGGAGGGGTCAACAAGAGACCCAGTACTTC
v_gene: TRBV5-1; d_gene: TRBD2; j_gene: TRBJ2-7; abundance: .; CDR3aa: CASRRLAGAYEQYF; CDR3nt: TGCGCCAGCAGGCGACTAGCGGGGGCCTACGAGCAGTACTTC
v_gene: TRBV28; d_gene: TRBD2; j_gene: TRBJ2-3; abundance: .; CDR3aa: CASSPDRIGRTTDTQYF; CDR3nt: TGTGCCAGCAGTCCTGATCGGATCGGGAGGACCACAGATACGCAGTATTTT
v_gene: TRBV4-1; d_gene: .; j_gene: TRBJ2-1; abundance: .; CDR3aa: CASSQEDLLGDSYNEQFF; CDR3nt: TGCGCCAGCAGCCAAGAGGACCTCCTTGGAGATTCCTACAATGAGCAGTTCTTC
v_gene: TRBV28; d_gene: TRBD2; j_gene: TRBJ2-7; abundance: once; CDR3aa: CASSRGGSSYEQYF; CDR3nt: TGTGCCAGCAGCCGCGGGGGGAGCTCCTACGAGCAGTACTTC
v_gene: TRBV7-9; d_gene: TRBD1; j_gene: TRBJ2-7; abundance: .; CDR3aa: CASSLAGTGGLYEQYF; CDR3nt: TGTGCCAGCAGCTTAGCGGGGACAGGGGGCTTGTACGAGCAGTACTTC
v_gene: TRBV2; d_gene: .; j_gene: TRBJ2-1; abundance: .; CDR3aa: CASSEAGKNEQFF; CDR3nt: TGTGCCAGCAGTGAAGCAGGGAAAAATGAGCAGTTCTTC
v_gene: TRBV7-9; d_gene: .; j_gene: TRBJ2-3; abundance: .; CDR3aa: CASSLAGASTDTQYF; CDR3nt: TGTGCCAGCAGCTTAGCCGGGGCCAGCACAGATACGCAGTATTTT
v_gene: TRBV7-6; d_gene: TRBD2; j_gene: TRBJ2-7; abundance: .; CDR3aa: CASSSNPTAGGPFYEQYF; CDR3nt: TGTGCCAGCAGCTCCAATCCGACAGCGGGAGGGCCGTTTTACGAGCAGTACTTC
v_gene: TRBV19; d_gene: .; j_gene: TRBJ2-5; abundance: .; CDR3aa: CASSIRREQTQYF; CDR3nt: TGTGCCAGTAGTATCAGGAGGGAACAGACCCAGTACTTC
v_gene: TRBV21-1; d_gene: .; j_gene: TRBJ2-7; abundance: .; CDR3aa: CASSGQAPAYEQYF; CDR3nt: TGTGCCAGCAGTGGACAGGCGCCGGCCTACGAGCAGTACTTC
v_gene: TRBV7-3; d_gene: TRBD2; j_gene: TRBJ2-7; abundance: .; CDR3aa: CASSLTSGSHEQYF; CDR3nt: TGTGCCAGCAGCTTGACTAGCGGGAGCCACGAGCAGTACTTC
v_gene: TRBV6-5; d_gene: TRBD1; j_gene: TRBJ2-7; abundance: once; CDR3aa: CASSWTGVSYEQYF; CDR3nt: TGTGCCAGCAGTTGGACAGGGGTGAGCTACGAGCAGTACTTC